This TCR beta chain was obtained from a study of radiation and T cells in renal cell carcinoma (TCRdb year 2020). In the study overall: The samples were drawn from a clinical trial, where primary renal cell carcinomas were treated with 15 Gy of stereotactic body radiation therapy and then removed by nephrectomy 4 weeks afterward. A total of roughly 53 samples underwent TCR beta sequencing, made up of about 25 tumors and about 27 peripheral blood samples. Across all 55 or so samples, several million unique CDR3 nucleotide sequences encoding roughly 2,800,000 unique CDR3 amino acid sequences were identified.

TCR beta libraries were generated from genomic DNA with the immunoSEQ kit, following the manufacturer's recommendations. To prepare libraries, a first multiplex PCR with proprietary primers was run, followed by a second PCR that added unique barcodes, and a bead cleanup was done after each round. Each sample batch included a kit-provided positive control reaction and a negative control reaction. The final libraries were assessed on an Agilent 4200 TapeStation D1000 ScreenTape, pooled by volume, and quantified by qPCR. Sequencing ran on an Illumina NextSeq500 with a MidOutput 150-cycle cartridge, using 156 Read1 and 15 Index1 cycles with kit custom primers. The pooled library was loaded at about 1 pM with approximately 20% PhiX control spiked in. Per the original workflow: Vendor-processed data were analyzed in R, and a clonotype was defined as all T cells sharing the same CDR3 nucleotide sequence. In the clone abundance analyses, frequencies were normalized to the 10,000 most abundant clones in each sample. Public T cell clones, which averaged fewer than five per sample, were excluded before analysis. Tumor-enriched clonotypes and baseline blood-enriched clonotypes were defined as those with an abundance difference of at least 32-fold between compartments. A beta-binomial differential abundance model was used to identify clonotypes that expanded or contracted between blood time points. The Baroni-Urbani and Buser coefficient was used to measure tumor-blood repertoire similarity, and groups were compared with two-tailed Wilcoxon tests in R. This is the immuneACCESS table as TCRdb keeps it, with only in-frame sequences that have V and J called. A part of the clones is gone; compared with another copy, unresolved V genes explain less than half, and the rest is unexplained. That table furnishes V, J and clone size, whereas the DNA furnished D and trimming. For this sample there are 100,000 to 150,000 clones; 81% appear just once. The top ten clonotypes cover under 6.5% of the sample.

Results and caveats for the whole study, not just this receptor: Effects of radiation dose or scheduling on the TCR repertoire could not be addressed with the single-armed trial design. Because pretreatment tumor biopsies were not available, the baseline intratumoral presence of clonotypes could not be determined. Blood repertoire dynamics were not followed beyond 4 weeks after treatment. Top tumor clonotypes rose in blood from baseline to 2 weeks post-radiation, then contracted by 4 weeks, suggesting transient expansion of tumor-resident clones.

For this clone: The clone's antigen remains unknown. Within one base of it there is no much larger clone, and no base qualities were kept.

As encoded in the germline V gene (reference sequence), CDR1 is LNHNV while CDR2 is YYDKDF. There are 18 amino acids in the CDR3, from cysteine to phenylalanine inclusive. The read is trimmed to its CDR3 DNA, 54 bases read in frame from base 1. V lost 5 bases and J lost 0 bases, and the count of bases not matched to a germline gene is 8. The sample's time point label, in plain terms: blood 2 weeks post-SBRT. The treatment or condition label for this specimen denotes: 15 Gy SBRT to primary tumor, nephrectomy 4 weeks later. To follow tumor-enriched clonotypes, peripheral blood was collected serially from radiation-treated patients at baseline and again at 2 weeks and 4 weeks after SBRT. Every patient's renal cell carcinoma showed clear cell pathology. Genomic DNA for TCR sequencing was prepared using the QIAamp DNA Blood Mini Kit (Qiagen). The analyses included only samples that passed all quality control checks.

This TCR came from a man aged 45-65 years with renal cell carcinoma. The sequence is built from TRBV15 and TRBJ2-6; TRBD2 fits 9 bases in the junction. Sequenced material: blood, taken from a patient whose treatment included radiotherapy and nephrectomy. DNA sequence: TGTGCCACCAGCGGAACGGCGGGAGGGATCTCTGGGGCCAACGTCCTGACTTTC. Translated, this is CATSGTAGGISGANVLTF.